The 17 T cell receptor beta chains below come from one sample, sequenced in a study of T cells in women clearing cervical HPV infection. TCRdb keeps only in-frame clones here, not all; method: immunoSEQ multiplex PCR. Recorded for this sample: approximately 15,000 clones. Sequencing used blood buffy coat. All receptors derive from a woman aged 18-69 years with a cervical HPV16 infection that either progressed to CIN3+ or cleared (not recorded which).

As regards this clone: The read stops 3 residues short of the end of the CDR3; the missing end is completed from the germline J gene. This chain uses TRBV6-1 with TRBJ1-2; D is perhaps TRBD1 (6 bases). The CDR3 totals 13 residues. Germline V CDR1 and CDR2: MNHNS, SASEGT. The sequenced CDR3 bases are TGTGCCAGCAGTGAACACAGGGAGGGAGGC. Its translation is CASSEHREGG. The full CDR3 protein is CASSEHREGGYTF.

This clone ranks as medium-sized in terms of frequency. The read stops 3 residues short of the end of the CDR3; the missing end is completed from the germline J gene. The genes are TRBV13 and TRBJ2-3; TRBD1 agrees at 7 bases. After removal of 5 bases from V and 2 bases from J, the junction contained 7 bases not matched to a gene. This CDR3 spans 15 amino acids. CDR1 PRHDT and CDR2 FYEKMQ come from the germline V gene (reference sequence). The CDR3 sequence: CASSSWDSLTDTQYF. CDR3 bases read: TGTGCCAGCAGCAGCTGGGACAGCCTCACAGATACG.

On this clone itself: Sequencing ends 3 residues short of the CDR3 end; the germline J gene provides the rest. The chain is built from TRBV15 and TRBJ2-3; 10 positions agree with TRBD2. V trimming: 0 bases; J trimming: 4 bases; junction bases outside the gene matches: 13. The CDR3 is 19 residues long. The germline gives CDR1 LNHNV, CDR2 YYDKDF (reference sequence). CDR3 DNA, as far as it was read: TGTGCCACCAGCAGAGAATCAAGAGTACTAGCGGGGTTTTCAGATACG. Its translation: CATSRESRVLAGFSDT. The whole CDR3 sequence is CATSRESRVLAGFSDTQYF.

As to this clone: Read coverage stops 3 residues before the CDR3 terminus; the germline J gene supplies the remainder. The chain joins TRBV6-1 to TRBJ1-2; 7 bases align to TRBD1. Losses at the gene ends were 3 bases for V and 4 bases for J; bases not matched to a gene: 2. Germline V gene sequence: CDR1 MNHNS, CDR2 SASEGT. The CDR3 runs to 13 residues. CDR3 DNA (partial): TGTGCCAGCAGTGAGGGGACAGCCTATGGC. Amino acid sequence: CASSEGTAYG. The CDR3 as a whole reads CASSEGTAYGYTF.

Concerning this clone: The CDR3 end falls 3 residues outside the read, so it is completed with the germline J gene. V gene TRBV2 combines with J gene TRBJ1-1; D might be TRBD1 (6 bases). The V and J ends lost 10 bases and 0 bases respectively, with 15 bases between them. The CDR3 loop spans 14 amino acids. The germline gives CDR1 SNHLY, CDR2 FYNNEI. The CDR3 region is CAKRTEIMNTEAFF. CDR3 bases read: TGTGCCAAAAGGACAGAGATCATGAACACTGAA. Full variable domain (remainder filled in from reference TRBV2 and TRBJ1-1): EPEVTQTPSHQVTQMGQEVILRCVPISNHLYFYWYRQILGQKVEFLVSFYNNEISEKSEIFDDQFSVERPDGSNFTLKIRSTKLEDSAMYFCAKRTEIMNTEAFFGQGTRLTVV.

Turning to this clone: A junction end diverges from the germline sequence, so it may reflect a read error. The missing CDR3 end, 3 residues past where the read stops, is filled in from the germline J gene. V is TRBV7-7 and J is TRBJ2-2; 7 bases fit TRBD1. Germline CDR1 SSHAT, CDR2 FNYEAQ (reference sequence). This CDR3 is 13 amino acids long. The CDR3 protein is CASSQTGTGELFF. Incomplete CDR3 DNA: TGTGCTAGCAGCCAGACAGGGACCGGGGAG.

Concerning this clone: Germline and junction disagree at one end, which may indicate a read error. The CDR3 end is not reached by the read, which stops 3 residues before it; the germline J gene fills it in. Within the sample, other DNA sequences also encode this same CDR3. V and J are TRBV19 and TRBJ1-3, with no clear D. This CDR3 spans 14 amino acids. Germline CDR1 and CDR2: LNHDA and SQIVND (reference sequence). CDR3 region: CASKPGNSGNTIYF. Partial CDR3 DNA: TGTGCCAGTAAACCAGGAAACTCTGGAAACACT.

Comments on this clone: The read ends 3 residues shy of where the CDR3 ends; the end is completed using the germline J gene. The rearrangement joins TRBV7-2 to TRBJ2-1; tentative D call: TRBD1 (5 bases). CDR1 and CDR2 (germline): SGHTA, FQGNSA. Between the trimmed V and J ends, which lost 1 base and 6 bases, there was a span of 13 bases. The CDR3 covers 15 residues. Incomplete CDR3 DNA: TGTGCCAGCAGCTTAGTTTTCACAGGAGCCAATGAG. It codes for CASSLVFTGANE. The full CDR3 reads CASSLVFTGANEQFF.

CDR3 residues: CASSTNTEAFF. CDR3 DNA, as far as it was read: TGTGCCAGCTCTACGAACACTGAA. The chain has TRBV2 and TRBJ1-1; D remains ambiguous. The observed sequence ends 3 residues before the CDR3 terminus, with the missing tail filled in from the germline J gene. V lost 8 bases to trimming and J lost 1 base, with 5 bases between them. CDR1 is SNHLY and CDR2 is FYNNEI in the germline V gene. CDR3 length: 11 amino acids.

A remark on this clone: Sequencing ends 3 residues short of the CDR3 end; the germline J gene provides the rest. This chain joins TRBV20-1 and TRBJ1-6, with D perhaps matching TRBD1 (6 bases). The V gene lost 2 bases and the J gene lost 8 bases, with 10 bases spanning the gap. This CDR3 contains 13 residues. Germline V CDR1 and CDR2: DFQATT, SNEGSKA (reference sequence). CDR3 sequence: CSARQGIDSPLHF. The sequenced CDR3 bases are TGCAGTGCTAGACAGGGGATTGATTCACCC.

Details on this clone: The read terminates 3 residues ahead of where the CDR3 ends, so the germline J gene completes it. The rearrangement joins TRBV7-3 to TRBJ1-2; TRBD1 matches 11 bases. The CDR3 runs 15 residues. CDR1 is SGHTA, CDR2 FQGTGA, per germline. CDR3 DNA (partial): TGTGCCAGCAGCTTCGGGACAGGGGGTTCTCAGGGC. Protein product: CASSFGTGGSQG. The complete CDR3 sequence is CASSFGTGGSQGYTF. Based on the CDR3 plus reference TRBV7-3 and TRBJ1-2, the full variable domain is GAGVSQTPSNKVTEKGKYVELRCDPISGHTALYWYRQSLGQGPEFLIYFQGTGAADDSGLPNDRFFAVRPEGSVSTLKIQRTERGDSAVYLCASSFGTGGSQGYTFGSGTRLTVV.

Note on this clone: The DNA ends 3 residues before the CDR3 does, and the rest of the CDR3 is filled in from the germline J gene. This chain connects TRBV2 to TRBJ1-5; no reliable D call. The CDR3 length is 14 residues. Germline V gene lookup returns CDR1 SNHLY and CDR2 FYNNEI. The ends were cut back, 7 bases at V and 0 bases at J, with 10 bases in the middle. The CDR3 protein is CASMREYSNQPQHF. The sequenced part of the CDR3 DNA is TGTGCCAGCATGCGAGAGTATAGCAATCAGCCC.

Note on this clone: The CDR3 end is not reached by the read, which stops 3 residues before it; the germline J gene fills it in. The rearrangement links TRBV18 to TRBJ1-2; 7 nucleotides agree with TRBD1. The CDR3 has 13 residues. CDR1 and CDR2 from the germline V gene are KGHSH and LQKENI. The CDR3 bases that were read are TGTGCCAGCTCACAGGGACAGTCTGGGGAC. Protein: CASSQGQSGD. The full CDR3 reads CASSQGQSGDYTF. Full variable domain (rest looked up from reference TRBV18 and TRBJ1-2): NAGVMQNPRHLVRRRGQEARLRCSPMKGHSHVYWYRQLPEEGLKFMVYLQKENIIDESGMPKERFSAEFPKEGPSILRIQQVVRGDSAAYFCASSQGQSGDYTFGSGTRLTVV.

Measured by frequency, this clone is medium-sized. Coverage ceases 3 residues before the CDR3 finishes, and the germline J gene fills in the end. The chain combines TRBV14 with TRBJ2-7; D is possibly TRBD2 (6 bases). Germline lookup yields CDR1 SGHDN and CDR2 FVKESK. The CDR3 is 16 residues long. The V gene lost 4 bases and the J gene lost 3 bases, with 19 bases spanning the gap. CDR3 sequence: CASSLSGGGAVYEQYF. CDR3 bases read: TGTGCCAGCAGCCTCTCAGGCGGAGGGGCCGTCTACGAG. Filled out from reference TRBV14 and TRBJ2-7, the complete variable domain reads EAGVTQFPSHSVIEKGQTVTLRCDPISGHDNLYWYRRVMGKEIKFLLHFVKESKQDESGMPNNRFLAERTGGTYSTLKVQPAELEDSGVYFCASSLSGGGAVYEQYFGPGTRLTVT.

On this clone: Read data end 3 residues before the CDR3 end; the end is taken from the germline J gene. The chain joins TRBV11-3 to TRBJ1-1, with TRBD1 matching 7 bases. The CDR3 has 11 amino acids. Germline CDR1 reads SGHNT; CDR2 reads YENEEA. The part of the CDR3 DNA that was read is TGTGCCAGCAGCACGCGACAGGGA. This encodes CASSTRQG. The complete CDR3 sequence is CASSTRQGAFF.

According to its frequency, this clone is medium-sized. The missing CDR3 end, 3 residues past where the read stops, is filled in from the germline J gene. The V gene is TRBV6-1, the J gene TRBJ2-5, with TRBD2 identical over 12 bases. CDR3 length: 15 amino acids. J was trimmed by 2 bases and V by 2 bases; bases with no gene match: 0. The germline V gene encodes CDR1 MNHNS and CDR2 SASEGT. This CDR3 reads CASSELAGGQETQYF. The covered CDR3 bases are TGTGCCAGCAGTGAACTAGCGGGGGGGCAAGAGACC.

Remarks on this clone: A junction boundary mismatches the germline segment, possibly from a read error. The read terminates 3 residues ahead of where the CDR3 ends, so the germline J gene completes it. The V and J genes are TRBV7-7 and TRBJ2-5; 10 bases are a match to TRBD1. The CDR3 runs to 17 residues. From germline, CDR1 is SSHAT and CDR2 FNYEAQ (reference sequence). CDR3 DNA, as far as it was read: TGTGCTAGCAGCTTCGGTAGACGGGACAGGGGACAAGAGACC. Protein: CASSFGRRDRGQET. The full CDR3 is CASSFGRRDRGQETQYF.